This T cell receptor beta chain was identified in a study of blood T cell repertoires in COVID-19. Across the whole study: Samples representing acute and convalescent COVID-19 were sourced from the United States, Italy and Spain.

Using immunoSEQ multiplex PCR, the repertoire was profiled, and TCRdb retains in-frame clones only, with some absent. The sample shows about 140,000 clones, approximately 80% of them seen only once. Per the germline V gene, CDR1 is SQVTM and CDR2 is ANQGSEA. The CDR3 runs 13 residues. V dropped 6 bases and J dropped 7; count of bases not matched to a gene: 11. V gene TRBV29-1 combines with J gene TRBJ1-2; 7 bases line up with TRBD1. Sequenced sample: peripheral blood. This clonotype originated in an elderly woman with active or convalescent COVID-19. CDR3 nucleotide sequence: TGCAGCGTCGACCAGGGGGTTAGTAGTGGCTACACCTTC. It codes for CSVDQGVSSGYTF.